This record concerns one T cell receptor (beta chain) sequence. What it binds is unknown. Measured with immunoSEQ multiplex PCR; TCRdb has only the in-frame clones, and not every one. The sample carries more than 55,000 clones, approximately 80% recorded once. These data are taken from a study of OX40 agonist ivuxolimab in advanced cancers. Whole-study context: Patients were around 83% male with ages roughly 23 to 90, mean 60. Allowance was made for prior anti-PD-1, anti-PD-L1 or anti-CTLA-4 therapy, and 35% to 40% had some. The study, taken as a whole, reports: By week 6 at 0.1 to 3.0 mg/kg, blood CD4+ and CD8+ T cells had expanded clonally.

Germline V gene data show CDR1 as MDHEN and CDR2 as SYDVKM. V was cut by 1 base and J by 4 bases, with 8 bases left in between. The CDR3 contains 13 residues. This chain links TRBV28 with TRBJ2-7; a possible D gene is TRBD2 (5 bases). The sequenced sample was CD4+ or CD8+ T cells sorted from blood, obtained in a trial of the OX40 agonist ivuxolimab. The clonotype originates from an adult with an advanced solid tumor such as melanoma, head and neck, liver or kidney cancer. CDR3 DNA sequence: TGTGCCAGCAGTTTATCGGGCGGGTACGAGCAGTACTTC. This codes for CASSLSGGYEQYF.